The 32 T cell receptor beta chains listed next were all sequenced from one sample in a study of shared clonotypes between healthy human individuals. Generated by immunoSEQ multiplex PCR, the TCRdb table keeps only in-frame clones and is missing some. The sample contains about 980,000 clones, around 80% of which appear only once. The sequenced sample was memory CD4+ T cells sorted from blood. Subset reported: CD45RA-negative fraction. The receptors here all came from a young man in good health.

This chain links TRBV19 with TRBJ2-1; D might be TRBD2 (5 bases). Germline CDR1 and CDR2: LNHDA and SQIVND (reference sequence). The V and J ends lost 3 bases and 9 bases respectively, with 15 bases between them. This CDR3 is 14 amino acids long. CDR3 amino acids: CASSIKVAEGEQFF. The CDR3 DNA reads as TGTGCCAGTAGTATTAAGGTAGCCGAGGGTGAGCAGTTCTTC.

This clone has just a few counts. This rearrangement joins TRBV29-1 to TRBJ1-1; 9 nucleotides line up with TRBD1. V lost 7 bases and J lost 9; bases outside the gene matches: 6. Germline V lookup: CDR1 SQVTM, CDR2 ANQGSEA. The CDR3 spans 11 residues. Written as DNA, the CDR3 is TGCAGCGGGGGGGGACAGGGACAAGCTTTCTTT. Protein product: CSGGGQGQAFF.

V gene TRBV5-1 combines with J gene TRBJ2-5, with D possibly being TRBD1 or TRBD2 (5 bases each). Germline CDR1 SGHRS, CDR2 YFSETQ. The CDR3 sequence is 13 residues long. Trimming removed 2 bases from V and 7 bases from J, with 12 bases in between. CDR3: CASSFGDAGTQYF. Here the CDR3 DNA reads TGCGCCAGCAGCTTTGGGGACGCCGGGACCCAGTACTTC.

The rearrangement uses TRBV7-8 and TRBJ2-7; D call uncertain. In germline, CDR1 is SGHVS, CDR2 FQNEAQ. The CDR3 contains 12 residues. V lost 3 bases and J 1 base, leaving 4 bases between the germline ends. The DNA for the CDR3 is TGTGCCAGCAGCTTTATGTCCTACGAGCAGTACTTC. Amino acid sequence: CASSFMSYEQYF.

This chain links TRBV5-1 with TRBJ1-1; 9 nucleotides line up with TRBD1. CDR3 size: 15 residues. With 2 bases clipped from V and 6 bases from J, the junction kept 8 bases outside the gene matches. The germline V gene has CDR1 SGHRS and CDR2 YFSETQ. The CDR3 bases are TGCGCCAGCAGCTTCAGCACAGGGGGCGGTCCTGAAGCTTTCTTT. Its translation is CASSFSTGGGPEAFF. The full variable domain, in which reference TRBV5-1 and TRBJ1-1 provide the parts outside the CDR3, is KAGVTQTPRYLIKTRGQQVTLSCSPISGHRSVSWYQQTPGQGLQFLFEYFSETQRNKGNFPGRFSGRQFSNSRSEMNVSTLELGDSALYLCASSFSTGGGPEAFFGQGTRLTVV.

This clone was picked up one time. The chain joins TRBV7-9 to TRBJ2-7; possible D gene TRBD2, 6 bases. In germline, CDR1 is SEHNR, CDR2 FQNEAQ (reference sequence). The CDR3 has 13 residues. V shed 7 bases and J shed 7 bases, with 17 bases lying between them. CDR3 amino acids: CASNPTGVREQYF. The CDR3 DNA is TGTGCCAGCAACCCGACGGGGGTTCGGGAGCAGTACTTC.

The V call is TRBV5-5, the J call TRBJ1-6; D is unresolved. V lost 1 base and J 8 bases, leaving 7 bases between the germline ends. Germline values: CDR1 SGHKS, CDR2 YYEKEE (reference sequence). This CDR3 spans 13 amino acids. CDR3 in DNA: TGTGCCAGCAGCTTGTATGCGGATTCACCCCTCCACTTT. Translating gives CASSLYADSPLHF.

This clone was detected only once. The CDR3 here is CASSSDPRSDTQYF. CDR3 coding DNA: TGTGCCAGCAGCTCCGACCCGAGAAGCGATACGCAGTATTTT. The V gene is TRBV5-6, the J gene TRBJ2-3; D remains ambiguous. With 3 bases removed from V and 6 bases from J, the gap between germline ends came to 14 bases. Germline V lookup: CDR1 SGHDT, CDR2 YYEEEE. This CDR3 has 14 amino acids.

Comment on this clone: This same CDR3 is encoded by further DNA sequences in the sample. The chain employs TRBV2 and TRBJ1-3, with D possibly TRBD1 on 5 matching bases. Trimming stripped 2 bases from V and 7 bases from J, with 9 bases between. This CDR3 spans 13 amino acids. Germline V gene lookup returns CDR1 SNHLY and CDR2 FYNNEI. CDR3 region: CASSEQGGNTIYF. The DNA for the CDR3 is TGTGCCAGCAGTGAACAGGGTGGGAACACCATATATTTT.

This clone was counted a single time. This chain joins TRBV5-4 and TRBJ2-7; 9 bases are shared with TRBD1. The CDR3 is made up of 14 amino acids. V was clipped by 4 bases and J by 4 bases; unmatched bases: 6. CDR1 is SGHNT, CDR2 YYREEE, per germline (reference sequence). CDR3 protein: CASSTTGGEYEQYF. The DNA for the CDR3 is TGTGCCAGCAGCACCACAGGGGGCGAGTACGAGCAGTACTTC.

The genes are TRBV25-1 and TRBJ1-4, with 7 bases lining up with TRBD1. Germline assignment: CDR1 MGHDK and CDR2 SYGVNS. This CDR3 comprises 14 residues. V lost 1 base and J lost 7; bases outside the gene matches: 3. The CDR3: CASSEWTGSEKLFF. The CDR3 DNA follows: TGTGCCAGCAGTGAATGGACAGGAAGTGAAAAACTGTTTTTT.

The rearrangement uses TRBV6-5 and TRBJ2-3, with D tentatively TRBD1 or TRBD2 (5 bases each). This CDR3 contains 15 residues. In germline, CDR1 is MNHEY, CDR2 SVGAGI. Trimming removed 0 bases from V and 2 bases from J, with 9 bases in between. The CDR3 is CASSYSRGDTDTQYF. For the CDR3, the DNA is TGTGCCAGCAGTTACTCGAGAGGGGACACAGATACGCAGTATTTT.

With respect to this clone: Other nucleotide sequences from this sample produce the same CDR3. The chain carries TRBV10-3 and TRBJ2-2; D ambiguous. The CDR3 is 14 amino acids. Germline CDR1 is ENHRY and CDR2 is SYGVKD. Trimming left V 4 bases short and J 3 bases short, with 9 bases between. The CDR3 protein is CAISGTEYTGELFF. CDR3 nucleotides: TGTGCCATCAGTGGCACAGAATACACCGGGGAGCTGTTTTTT.

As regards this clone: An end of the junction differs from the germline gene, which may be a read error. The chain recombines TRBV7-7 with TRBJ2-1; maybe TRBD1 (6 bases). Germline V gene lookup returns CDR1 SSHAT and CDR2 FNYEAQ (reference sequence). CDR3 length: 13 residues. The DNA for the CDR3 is TGTGCTAGCAGCCGTGGGGGCCCTAATGAGCAGTTCTTC. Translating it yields CASSRGGPNEQFF.

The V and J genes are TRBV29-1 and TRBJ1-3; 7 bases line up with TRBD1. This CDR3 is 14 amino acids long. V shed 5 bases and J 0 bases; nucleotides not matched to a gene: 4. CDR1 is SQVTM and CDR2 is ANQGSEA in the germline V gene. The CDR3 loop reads CSVQGQSSGNTIYF. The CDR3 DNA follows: TGCAGCGTTCAGGGACAGAGCTCTGGAAACACCATATATTTT.

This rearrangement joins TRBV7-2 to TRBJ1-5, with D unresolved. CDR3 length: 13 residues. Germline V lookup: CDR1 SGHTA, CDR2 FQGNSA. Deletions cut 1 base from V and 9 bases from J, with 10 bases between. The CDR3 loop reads CASSLEKGGPQHF. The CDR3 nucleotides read TGTGCCAGCAGCTTAGAAAAGGGCGGGCCCCAGCATTTT. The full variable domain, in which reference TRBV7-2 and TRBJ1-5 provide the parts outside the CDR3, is GAGVSQSPSNKVTEKGKDVELRCDPISGHTALYWYRQSLGQGLEFLIYFQGNSAPDKSGLPSDRFSAERTGGSVSTLTIQRTQQEDSAVYLCASSLEKGGPQHFGDGTRLSIL.

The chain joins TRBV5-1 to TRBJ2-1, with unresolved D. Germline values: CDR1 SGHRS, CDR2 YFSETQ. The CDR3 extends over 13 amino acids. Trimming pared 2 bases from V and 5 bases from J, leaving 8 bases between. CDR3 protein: CASSFYANNEQFF. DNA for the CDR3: TGCGCCAGCAGCTTTTACGCCAACAATGAGCAGTTCTTC.

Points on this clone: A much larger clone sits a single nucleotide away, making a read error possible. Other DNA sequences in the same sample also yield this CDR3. Here the CDR3 DNA reads TGTGCCAGCAGCTTGGCAGAGGATCAGCCCCAGCATTTT. Amino acid sequence: CASSLAEDQPQHF. The chain carries TRBV5-5 and TRBJ1-5; D is uncertain. V shed 0 bases and J shed 5 bases, with 6 bases lying between them. This CDR3 spans 13 amino acids. CDR1 and CDR2 (germline): SGHKS, YYEKEE (reference sequence).

In DNA form, the CDR3 reads TGTGCCAGCAGCGACGGACTAGCGGGCGAGCAGTACTTC. It yields the protein CASSDGLAGEQYF. The genes are TRBV11-2 and TRBJ2-7; 11 bases align to TRBD2. J was trimmed by 6 bases and V by 5 bases; bases with no gene match: 3. CDR1 SGHAT and CDR2 FQNNGV come from the germline V gene. The CDR3 covers 13 residues.

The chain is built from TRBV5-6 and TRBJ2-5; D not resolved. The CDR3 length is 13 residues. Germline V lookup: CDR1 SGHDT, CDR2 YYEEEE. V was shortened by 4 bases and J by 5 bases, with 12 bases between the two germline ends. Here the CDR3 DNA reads TGTGCCAGCAGCCTACCGGTTGGGGAGACCCAGTACTTC. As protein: CASSLPVGETQYF.

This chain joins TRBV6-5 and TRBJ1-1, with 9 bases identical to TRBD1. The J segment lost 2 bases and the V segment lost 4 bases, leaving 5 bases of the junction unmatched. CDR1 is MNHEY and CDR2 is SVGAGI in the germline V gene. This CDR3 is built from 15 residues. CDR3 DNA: TGTGCCAGCAGTTTCCCGGGACAGGGTAACACTGAAGCTTTCTTT. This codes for CASSFPGQGNTEAFF.

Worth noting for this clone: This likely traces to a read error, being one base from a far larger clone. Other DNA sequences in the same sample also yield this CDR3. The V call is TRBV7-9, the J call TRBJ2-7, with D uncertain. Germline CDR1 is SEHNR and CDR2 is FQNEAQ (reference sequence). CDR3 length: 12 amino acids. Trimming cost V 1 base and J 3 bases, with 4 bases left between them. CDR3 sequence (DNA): TGTGCCAGCAGCTTAGGGGTCTACGAGCAGTACTTC. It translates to CASSLGVYEQYF.

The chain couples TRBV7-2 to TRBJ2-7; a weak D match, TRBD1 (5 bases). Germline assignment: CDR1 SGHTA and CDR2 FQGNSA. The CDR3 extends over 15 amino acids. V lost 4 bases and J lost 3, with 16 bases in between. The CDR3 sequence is CASSSHAQDNYEQYF. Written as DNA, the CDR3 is TGTGCCAGCAGCTCTCACGCCCAGGACAACTACGAGCAGTACTTC.

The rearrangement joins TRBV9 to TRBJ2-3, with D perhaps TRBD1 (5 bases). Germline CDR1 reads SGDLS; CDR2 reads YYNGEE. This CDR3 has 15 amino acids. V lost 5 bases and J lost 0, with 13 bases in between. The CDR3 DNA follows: TGTGCCAGCAGTCCTGACCAGGGTAGCACAGATACGCAGTATTTT. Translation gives CASSPDQGSTDTQYF.

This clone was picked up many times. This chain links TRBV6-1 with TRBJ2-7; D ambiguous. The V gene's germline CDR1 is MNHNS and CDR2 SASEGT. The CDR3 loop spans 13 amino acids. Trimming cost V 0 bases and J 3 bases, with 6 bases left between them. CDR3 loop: CASSEAGIYEQYF. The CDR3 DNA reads TGTGCCAGCAGTGAAGCGGGTATCTACGAGCAGTACTTC.

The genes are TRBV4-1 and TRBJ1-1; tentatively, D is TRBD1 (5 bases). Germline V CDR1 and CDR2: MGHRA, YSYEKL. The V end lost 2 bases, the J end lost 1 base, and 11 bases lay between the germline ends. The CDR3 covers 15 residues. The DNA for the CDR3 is TGCGCCAGCAGCCAACACGACAGACAGAACACTGAAGCTTTCTTT. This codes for CASSQHDRQNTEAFF.

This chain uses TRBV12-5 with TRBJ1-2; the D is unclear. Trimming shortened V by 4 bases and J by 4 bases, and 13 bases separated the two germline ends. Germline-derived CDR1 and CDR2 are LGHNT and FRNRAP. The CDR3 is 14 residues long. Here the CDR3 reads CASGSILGRYGYTF. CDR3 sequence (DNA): TGTGCTAGTGGTTCCATTTTAGGGCGCTATGGCTACACCTTC.

The CDR3 DNA follows: TGTGCCAGCGGCCCTCCGGGACAAAGGACTGAAAAACTGTTTTTT. Translating gives CASGPPGQRTEKLFF. V usage is TRBV14 and J usage is TRBJ1-4; D is perhaps TRBD1 (6 bases). The CDR3 runs to 15 residues. The germline CDR1 and CDR2 sequences are SGHDN and FVKESK. Trimming removed 8 bases from V and 7 bases from J, with 20 bases in between.

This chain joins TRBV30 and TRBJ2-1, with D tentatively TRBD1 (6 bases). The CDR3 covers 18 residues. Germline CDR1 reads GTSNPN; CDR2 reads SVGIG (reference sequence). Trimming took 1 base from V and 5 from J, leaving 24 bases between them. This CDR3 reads CAWSAPSTSWTANNEQFF. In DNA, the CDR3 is TGTGCCTGGAGTGCACCCAGTACGTCCTGGACAGCGAACAATGAGCAGTTCTTC.

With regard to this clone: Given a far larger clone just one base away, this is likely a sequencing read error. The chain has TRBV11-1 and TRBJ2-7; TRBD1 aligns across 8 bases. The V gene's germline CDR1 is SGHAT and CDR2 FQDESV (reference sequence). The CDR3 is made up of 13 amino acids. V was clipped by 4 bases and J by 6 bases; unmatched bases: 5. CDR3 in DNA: TGTGCCAGCAGCTCGGACAGGGCCGGCGAGCAGTACTTC. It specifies CASSSDRAGEQYF.

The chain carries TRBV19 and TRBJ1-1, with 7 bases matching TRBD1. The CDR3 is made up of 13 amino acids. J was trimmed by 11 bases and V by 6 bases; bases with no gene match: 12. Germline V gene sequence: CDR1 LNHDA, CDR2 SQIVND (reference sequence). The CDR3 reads CASRNRGSVGAFF. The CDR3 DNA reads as TGTGCCAGTAGGAACAGGGGCTCGGTTGGGGCTTTCTTT.

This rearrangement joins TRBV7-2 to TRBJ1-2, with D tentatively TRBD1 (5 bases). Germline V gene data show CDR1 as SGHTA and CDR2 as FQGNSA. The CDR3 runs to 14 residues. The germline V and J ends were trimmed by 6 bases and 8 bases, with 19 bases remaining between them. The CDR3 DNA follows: TGTGCCAGCAGTTCAGACCAGGGATCCAGCGGCTACACCTTC. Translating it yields CASSSDQGSSGYTF. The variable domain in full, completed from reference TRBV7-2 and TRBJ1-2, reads GAGVSQSPSNKVTEKGKDVELRCDPISGHTALYWYRQSLGQGLEFLIYFQGNSAPDKSGLPSDRFSAERTGGSVSTLTIQRTQQEDSAVYLCASSSDQGSSGYTFGSGTRLTVV.